This T cell receptor (beta chain) was recovered during a study of T cell responses to AZD1222 COVID-19 vaccine (dated by TCRdb to the early 2020s). In terms of the full investigation: AZD1222 recipients whose second dose came at about 4 weeks and those whose second dose came at about 12 weeks were combined into one group, since spike-specific TCR depth and breadth did not differ between the two schedules. TCR sequencing covered over 230 trial participants: around 210 given two doses of AZD1222 and some 25 given two doses of MenACWY control vaccine. Enrollment into the trials was organized by age into subgroups of 18-55, 56-69 and 70-plus years, and those subgroups contained about 150, 27 and 61 TCR-sequenced participants, respectively.

Overall study outcomes, separate from this receptor: The vaccine-associated CD4 TCRs covered the entire spike protein, and the dominant responses fell in regions 160-218 and 743-854. Reportedly, almost half of the unique spike-specific TCRs recognized epitopes lying outside the regions that are mutated in the B.1.351 and B.1.1.7 variants. No day 14 peak-response samples were available, so repertoires were characterized only after the peak T cell response. A significant rise in spike-specific TCR breadth and depth was observed after two AZD1222 doses relative to day 0 and relative to MenACWY recipients. Conclusions about previously exposed vaccinees were limited because only six or seven AZD1222 recipients were SARS-CoV-2 seropositive at baseline. The 56-69-year group was small, and its depth increase did not reach significance, likely because of low power. Participants were mostly white British and included more females than males, and it was suggested by the authors that clonal diversity may have been underestimated.

In the paper's terms, the time point label means: baseline before first vaccination. Vaccinee samples were obtained from the UK trials COV001 and COV002, which included a single-blind randomized controlled phase 2/3 trial of AZD1222 (ChAdOx1 nCoV-19) in healthy adults. Trial participant PBMC samples were collected at day 0 and day 28 after the second dose for TCRbeta chain sequencing. About this clone: Its cognate antigen has yet to be identified. No much larger clone exists at a distance of one base, and base qualities are not known.

The CDR3 regions of human TCRbeta chains were analyzed by immunosequencing. In the authors' own workflow: Repertoire TCRs were matched against a reference library of SARS-CoV-2-specific TCRs generated with the MIRA antigen-specificity platform. Breadth meant the fraction of unique TCRs that were SARS-CoV-2-associated, whereas depth meant the fraction of total T cells that were SARS-CoV-2-associated. Using the MIRA data, each spike-specific TCR was mapped to the spike region that the TCR reacts to and placed in a CD4 or CD8 class. Log10-transformed breadth and depth values were compared by one-way ANOVA with Sidak's multiple comparisons tests. This immuneACCESS table, as held by TCRdb, lists in-frame sequences with V and J called but not all clones. Of the missing ones, under half trace to an unresolved V gene in checked studies; the others have no known cause. The DNA was the basis for D and trimming; V, J and clone size are from that table. Counted in this sample were over 100,000 clones; 80% to 85% of them appeared once. The ten most abundant clones make up about a sixth of the sample.

The sequence was obtained from an adult in good health. Sequences were derived from peripheral blood, sampled on day 0 of AZD1222 vaccination.

The encoded CDR3 is CSASEGSMGTEAFF. DNA sequence: TGCAGTGCTAGTGAGGGGAGTATGGGCACTGAAGCTTTCTTT. The V gene is TRBV20-1 and the J gene is TRBJ1-1; perhaps TRBD1 is the D gene, with 5 bases matching. Taken from the germline V gene (reference sequence), the CDR1 and CDR2 loops are DFQATT and SNEGSKA. V loses 3 bases of germline sequence and J loses 4 bases, and the interval between the two ends is 15 bases. Spanning cysteine to phenylalanine, the CDR3 consists of 14 amino acids. CDR3 DNA is the only sequence kept; it has 42 bases, read in frame from the first base.